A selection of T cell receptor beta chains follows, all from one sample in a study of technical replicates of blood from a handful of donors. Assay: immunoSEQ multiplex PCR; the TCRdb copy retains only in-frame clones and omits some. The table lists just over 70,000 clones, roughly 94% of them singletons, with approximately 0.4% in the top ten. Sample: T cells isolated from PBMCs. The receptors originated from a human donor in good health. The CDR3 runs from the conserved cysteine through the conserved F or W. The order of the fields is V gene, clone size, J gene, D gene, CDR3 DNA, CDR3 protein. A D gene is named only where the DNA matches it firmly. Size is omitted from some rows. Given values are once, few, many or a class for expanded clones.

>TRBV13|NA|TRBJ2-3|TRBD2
TGTGCCAGCAGCATAACTAGCGGCCCTAGCACAGATACGCAGTATTTT
CASSITSGPSTDTQYF
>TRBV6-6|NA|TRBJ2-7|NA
TGTGCCAGCAGTTATCCCCAGGGGTACGAGCAGTACTTC
CASSYPQGYEQYF
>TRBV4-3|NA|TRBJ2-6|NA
TGCGCCAGCAGCCGGAGGCTCGGGGCTGGGGCCAACGTCCTGACTTTC
CASSRRLGAGANVLTF
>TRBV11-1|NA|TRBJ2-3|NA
TGTGCCAGCAGCCGTCCGGTTGGGCCCACAGATACGCAGTATTTT
CASSRPVGPTDTQYF
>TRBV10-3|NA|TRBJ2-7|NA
TGTGCCATCAGAGACGCAGGCTACGAGCAGTACTTC
CAIRDAGYEQYF
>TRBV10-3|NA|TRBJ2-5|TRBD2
TGTGCCATCAGTGACTTCAGGGCGGGAGAGATGGAGACCCAGTACTTC
CAISDFRAGEMETQYF
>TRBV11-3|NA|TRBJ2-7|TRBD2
TGTGCCAGCAGTTATACTAGCGAGGCGTACGAGCAGTACTTC
CASSYTSEAYEQYF
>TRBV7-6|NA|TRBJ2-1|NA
TGTGCCAGCAGCTTAGGAAGCGGCTATGAGCAGTTCTTC
CASSLGSGYEQFF
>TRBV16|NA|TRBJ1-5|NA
TGTGCCAGCAGCCAATCCGGGGTTCAGCCCCAGCATTTT
CASSQSGVQPQHF
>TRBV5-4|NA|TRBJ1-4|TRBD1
TGTGCCAGCAGCTTGGGACAGGGGAATGAAAAACTGTTTTTT
CASSLGQGNEKLFF
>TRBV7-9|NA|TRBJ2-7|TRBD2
TGTGCCAGCGAGCGGGAGGTCTCCTACGAGCAGTACTTC
CASEREVSYEQYF
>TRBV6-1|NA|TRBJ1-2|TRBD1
TGTGCCAGCAGTTCGGACAGGGAGGTGAATGGCTACACCTTC
CASSSDREVNGYTF
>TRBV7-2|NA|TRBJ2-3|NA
TGTGCCAGCAGCTTATCAAGGGAGTTCGCAGATACGCAGTATTTT
CASSLSREFADTQYF
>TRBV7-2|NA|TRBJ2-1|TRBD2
TGTGCCAGCAGAACTAGCGGGAGGGCCTACAATGAGCAGTTCTTC
CASRTSGRAYNEQFF
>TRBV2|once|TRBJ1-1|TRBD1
TGTGCCAAACAGGGGAGACAGGGGGCAACTGAAGCTTTCTTT
CAKQGRQGATEAFF
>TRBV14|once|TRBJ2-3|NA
TGTGCCAGCAGCCAAGCCAGGGCGTTCACAGATACGCAGTATTTT
CASSQARAFTDTQYF
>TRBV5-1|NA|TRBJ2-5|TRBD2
TGCGCCAGCAGCCCTGGACTAGCAGAGACCCAGTACTTC
CASSPGLAETQYF
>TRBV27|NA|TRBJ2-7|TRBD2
TGTGCCAGCAGGTATTCCGGGACTAGCGGGAGTGTCTACGAGCAGTACTTC
CASRYSGTSGSVYEQYF
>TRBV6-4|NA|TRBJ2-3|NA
TGTGCCAGCAGTGACTCGGGGGCACGGGGAGATACGCAGTATTTT
CASSDSGARGDTQYF
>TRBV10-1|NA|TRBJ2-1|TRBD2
TGCGCCAGCAGTGATGTGCCTAGCGGCTACTACAATGAGCAGTTCTTC
CASSDVPSGYYNEQFF
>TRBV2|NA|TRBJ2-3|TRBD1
TGTGCCAGAAAGGACCCGGGACAGCAACAAGATACGCAGTATTTT
CARKDPGQQQDTQYF
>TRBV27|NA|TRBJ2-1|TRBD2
TGTGCCACGTCACTAGCGCAAGCCTACAATGAGCAGTTCTTC
CATSLAQAYNEQFF
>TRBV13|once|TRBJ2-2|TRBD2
TGTGCCAGCAGCCCCGCGGGGGGGCTAGTCGGGGAGCTGTTTTTT
CASSPAGGLVGELFF
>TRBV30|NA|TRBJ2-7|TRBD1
TGTGCCTGGAGTATCTTCACGAGAGGGGGCGGTTACCCCTACGAGCAGTACTTC
CAWSIFTRGGGYPYEQYF
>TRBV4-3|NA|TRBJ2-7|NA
TGCGCCAGCAGCCATTCGACAGCCTCAGAGCAGTACTTC
CASSHSTASEQYF
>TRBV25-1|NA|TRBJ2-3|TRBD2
TGTGCCAGCAGTGATCCCGGGACTACCACAGATACGCAGTATTTT
CASSDPGTTTDTQYF
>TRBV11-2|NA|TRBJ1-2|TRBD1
TGTGCCGTCCTTCTGGGGACAGGGGGCTTGTCGGCTAACTATGGCTACACCTTC
CAVLLGTGGLSANYGYTF
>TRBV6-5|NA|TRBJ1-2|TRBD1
TGTGCCAGCAGTCCAACAGGGGGCGGTGGCTATGGCTACACCTTC
CASSPTGGGGYGYTF
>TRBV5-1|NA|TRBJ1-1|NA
TGCGCCAGCAGCTTATCCAGGACACAGAACACTGAAGCTTTCTTT
CASSLSRTQNTEAFF
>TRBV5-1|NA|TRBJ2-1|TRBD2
TGCGCCAGCAGCTTTACTAGCGGGAGTTTCGATGAGCAGTTCTTC
CASSFTSGSFDEQFF
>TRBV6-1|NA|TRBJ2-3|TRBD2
TGTGCCAGCAGTGAAGCACCGGCGGGAGGGCGTGGAGATACGCAGTATTTT
CASSEAPAGGRGDTQYF